This TCR beta chain was obtained from a study of graft-versus-host responses after intestinal transplantation. Study as a whole: The recipients all started with anti-thymocyte globulin induction and then took tacrolimus and steroids for about 3 years. Notes on the study in general: Early post-transplant HvG declines were associated with peak circulating GvH clone levels. Allograft graft-versus-host to host-versus-graft clonal ratios ran high in patients with graft-donor T cell macrochimerism.

Plating combined about 200,000 CFSE-labeled responder cells with about 200,000 irradiated, violet-dye-labeled stimulator cells. Once the reaction had ended, proliferating CFSE-low CD3+CD4+ and CD3+CD8+ responders were sorted. Germline loops: CDR1 LGHNA, CDR2 YSLEER. Trimming took 3 bases from V and 7 from J, leaving 15 bases between them. The CDR3 has 14 amino acids. The data were produced by immunoSEQ multiplex PCR, yet TCRdb's version contains in-frame clones alone and is incomplete. The sample includes fewer than 15,000 clones, 30% to 40% of them seen just once. The gene calls are TRBV4-3 and TRBJ1-2, with a weak D call TRBD1 (5 bases). The TCR comes from a human patient who received an intestinal transplant. Specimen: alloreactive CD8+ T cells from a mixed lymphocyte reaction culture, collected before intestinal transplant. Described subset: CFSE-low proliferating T cells sorted from roughly six-day pre-transplant mixed lymphocyte reaction (GvH or HvG direction). This chain's CDR3 is CASSQGLLGPGYTF. The CDR3 DNA is TGCGCCAGCAGCCAGGGGCTCTTAGGGCCTGGCTACACCTTC.